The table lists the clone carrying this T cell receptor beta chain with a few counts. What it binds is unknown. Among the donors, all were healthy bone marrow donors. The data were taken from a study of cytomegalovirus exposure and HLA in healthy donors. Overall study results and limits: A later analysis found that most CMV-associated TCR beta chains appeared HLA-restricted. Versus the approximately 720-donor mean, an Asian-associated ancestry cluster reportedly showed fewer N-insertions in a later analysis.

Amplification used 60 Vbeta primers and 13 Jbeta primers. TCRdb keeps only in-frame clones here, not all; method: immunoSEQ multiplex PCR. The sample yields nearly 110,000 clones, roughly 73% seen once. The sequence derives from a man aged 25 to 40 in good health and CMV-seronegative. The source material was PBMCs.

CDR3 protein: CASSYGDRGGEKLFF. The CDR3 DNA sequence: TGTGCCAGCAGTTACGGGGACAGGGGTGGTGAAAAACTGTTTTTT. The J gene is TRBJ1-4, the V gene TRBV6-6; 10 bases are a match to TRBD1. J was trimmed by 7 bases and V by 2 bases; bases with no gene match: 4. This CDR3 is built from 15 residues. Germline V gives CDR1 MNHNY, CDR2 SVGAGI (reference sequence).